This T cell receptor (beta chain) emerged from a study of Tregs in tolerant kidney transplant recipients. Notes on the study in general: The small number of patients limits these findings pending further validation. Biological reproducibility was not directly addressed in this study.

The protocol was immunoSEQ multiplex PCR, while the TCRdb copy is restricted to in-frame clones and leaves out a portion. The table records tens of thousands of clones, under 95% of them present only once. CD4+CD25+CD127- Tregs, CD4+CD25- non-Tregs, CD4 and CD8 cells were sorted. Regulatory T cells were sorted from thawed PBMCs rested overnight at 37°C with 200 IU/ml IL-2. A word on this clone: Its antigen is still unknown.

Germline CDR1 SGHAT, CDR2 FQNNGV. This CDR3 contains 13 residues. V was shortened by 2 bases and J by 4 bases, with 6 bases between the two germline ends. The chain employs TRBV11-2 and TRBJ2-1; D is unclear. Sequenced material: Tregs from blood. This sequence was found in a human donor in good health. In DNA form, the CDR3 reads TGTGCCAGCAGCTTATTCCGGTACAATGAGCAGTTCTTC. The encoded protein is CASSLFRYNEQFF.